Presented here are 8 T cell receptor beta chains from one specimen sequenced in a study of control samples from healthy donors and cancer patients. Profiled with immunoSEQ multiplex PCR; TCRdb holds only in-frame clones, not every one. The profile shows roughly 120,000 clones, roughly 90% of them singletons. Source material: blood. These receptors all come from a man aged 45-65 years in good health.

V and J are TRBV19 and TRBJ1-4; D not certain. There are 21 residues in the CDR3. From germline, CDR1 is LNHDA and CDR2 SQIVND (reference sequence). V lost 3 bases and J 0 bases, leaving 26 bases between the germline ends. The CDR3 protein is CASSIGPGMWRLTATNEKLFF. The CDR3 DNA reads as TGTGCCAGTAGTATTGGCCCGGGGATGTGGCGGTTGACTGCAACTAATGAAAAACTGTTTTTT.

This chain links TRBV3-1 (or the pseudogene TRBV3-2) with TRBJ1-1; 10 bases align to TRBD1. V lost 6 bases and J lost 7; bases outside the gene matches: 5. In germline, CDR1 is LGHDT, CDR2 YNNKEL (reference sequence). The CDR3 spans 13 residues. The CDR3 reads CASRDRGWGEAFF. CDR3 bases: TGTGCCAGCAGGGACAGGGGGTGGGGTGAAGCTTTCTTT.

CDR3 sequence (DNA): TGTGCCAGCTCACCACGAGCCGGTGGCTACACCTTC. This gives the protein CASSPRAGGYTF. The V call is TRBV18, the J call TRBJ1-2; no firm D call. There are 12 residues in the CDR3. The V gene lost 1 base and the J gene lost 7 bases, with 7 bases spanning the gap. Germline V gene sequence: CDR1 KGHSH, CDR2 LQKENI.

The V and J genes are TRBV14 and TRBJ1-2; D unclear. V lost 2 bases and J 7 bases, leaving 11 bases between the germline ends. This CDR3 has 13 amino acids. Germline loops: CDR1 SGHDN, CDR2 FVKESK. In nucleotides, the CDR3 is TGTGCCAGCAGCCAATACCGGATGAGTGGCTACACCTTC. It specifies CASSQYRMSGYTF.

There are a few counts of this clone. V is TRBV6-5 and J is TRBJ1-3; D perhaps matches TRBD1 (6 bases). This CDR3 is built from 16 residues. In germline, CDR1 is MNHEY, CDR2 SVGAGI. V was cut by 2 bases and J by 4 bases, with 15 bases left in between. The CDR3 sequence: CASSYGGQGRGNTIYF. The CDR3, as DNA: TGTGCCAGCAGTTACGGGGGCCAGGGCCGCGGAAACACCATATATTTT.

This clone was detected a few times. The rearrangement joins TRBV18 to TRBJ2-5; 8 positions agree with TRBD1. Germline trimming cut 3 bases from V and 5 bases from J; bases unmatched to any gene: 11. Germline V lookup: CDR1 KGHSH, CDR2 LQKENI. The CDR3 runs 16 residues. The CDR3, as DNA: TGTGCCAGCTCACCCTTCGGACAGGGTGGGGAGGAGACCCAGTACTTC. Its protein is CASSPFGQGGEETQYF.

The genes are TRBV18 and TRBJ2-4; D not certain. CDR1 KGHSH and CDR2 LQKENI come from the germline V gene. With 6 bases removed from V and 11 bases from J, the gap between germline ends came to 17 bases. The CDR3 spans 13 residues. The chain's CDR3 is CASSPSGGRVQYF. The CDR3 region has the DNA TGTGCCAGCTCCCCTTCGGGCGGCCGTGTTCAGTACTTC.

V is TRBV4-3 and J is TRBJ2-3, with D possibly being TRBD1 (6 bases). Deletions cut 1 base from V and 1 base from J, with 9 bases between. From germline, CDR1 is LGHNA and CDR2 YSLEER. The CDR3 is made up of 15 amino acids. DNA of the CDR3: TGCGCCAGCAGCCAAGGGGGGCTCGGCACAGATACGCAGTATTTT. It encodes CASSQGGLGTDTQYF.